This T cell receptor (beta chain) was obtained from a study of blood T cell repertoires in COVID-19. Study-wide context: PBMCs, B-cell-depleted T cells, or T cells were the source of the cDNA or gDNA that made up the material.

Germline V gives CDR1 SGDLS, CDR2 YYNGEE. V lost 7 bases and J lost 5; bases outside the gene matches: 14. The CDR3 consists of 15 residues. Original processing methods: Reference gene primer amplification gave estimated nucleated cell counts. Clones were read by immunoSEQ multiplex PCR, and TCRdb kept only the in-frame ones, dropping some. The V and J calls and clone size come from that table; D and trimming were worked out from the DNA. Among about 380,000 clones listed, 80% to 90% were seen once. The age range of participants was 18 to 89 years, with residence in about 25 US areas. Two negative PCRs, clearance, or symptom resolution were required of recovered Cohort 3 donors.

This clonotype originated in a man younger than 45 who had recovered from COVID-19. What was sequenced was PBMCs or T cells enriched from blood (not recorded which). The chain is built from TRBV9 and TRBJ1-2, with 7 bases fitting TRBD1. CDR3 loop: CASGGPDREKYGYTF. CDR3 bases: TGTGCCAGCGGAGGTCCCGACAGGGAAAAGTATGGCTACACCTTC. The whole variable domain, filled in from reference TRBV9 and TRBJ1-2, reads DSGVTQTPKHLITATGQRVTLRCSPRSGDLSVYWYQQSLDQGLQFLIQYYNGEERAKGNILERFSAQQFPDLHSELNLSSLELGDSALYFCASGGPDREKYGYTFGSGTRLTVV.